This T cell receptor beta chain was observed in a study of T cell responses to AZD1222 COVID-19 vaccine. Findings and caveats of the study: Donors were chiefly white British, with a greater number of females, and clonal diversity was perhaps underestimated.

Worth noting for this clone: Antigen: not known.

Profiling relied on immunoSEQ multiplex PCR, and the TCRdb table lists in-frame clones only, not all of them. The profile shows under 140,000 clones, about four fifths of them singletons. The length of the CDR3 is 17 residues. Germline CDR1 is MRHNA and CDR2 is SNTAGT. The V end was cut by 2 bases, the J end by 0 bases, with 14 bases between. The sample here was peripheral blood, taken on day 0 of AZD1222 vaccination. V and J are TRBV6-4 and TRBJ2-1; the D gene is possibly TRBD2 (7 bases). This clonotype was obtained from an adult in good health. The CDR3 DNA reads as TGTGCCAGCAGTGACGGGCGGGGGCCGAGCTCCTACAATGAGCAGTTCTTC. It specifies CASSDGRGPSSYNEQFF.